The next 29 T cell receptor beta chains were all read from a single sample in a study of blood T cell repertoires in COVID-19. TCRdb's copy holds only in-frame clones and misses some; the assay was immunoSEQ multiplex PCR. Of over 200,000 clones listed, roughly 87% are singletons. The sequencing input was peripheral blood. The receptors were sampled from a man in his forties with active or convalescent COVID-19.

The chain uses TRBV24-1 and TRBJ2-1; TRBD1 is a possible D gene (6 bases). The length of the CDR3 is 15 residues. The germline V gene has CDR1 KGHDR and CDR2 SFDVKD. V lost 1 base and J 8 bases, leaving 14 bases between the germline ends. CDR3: CATSDLLQGSYEQFF. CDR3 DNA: TGTGCCACCAGTGATTTATTACAGGGTTCATATGAGCAGTTCTTC.

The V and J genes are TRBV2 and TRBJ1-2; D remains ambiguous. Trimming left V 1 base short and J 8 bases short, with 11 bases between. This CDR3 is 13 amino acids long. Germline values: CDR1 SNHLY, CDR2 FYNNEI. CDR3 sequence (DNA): TGTGCCAGCAGTGAAGTTGCAGTCCGAGGCTACACCTTC. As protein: CASSEVAVRGYTF. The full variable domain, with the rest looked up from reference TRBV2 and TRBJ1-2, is EPEVTQTPSHQVTQMGQEVILRCVPISNHLYFYWYRQILGQKVEFLVSFYNNEISEKSEIFDDQFSVERPDGSNFTLKIRSTKLEDSAMYFCASSEVAVRGYTFGSGTRLTVV.

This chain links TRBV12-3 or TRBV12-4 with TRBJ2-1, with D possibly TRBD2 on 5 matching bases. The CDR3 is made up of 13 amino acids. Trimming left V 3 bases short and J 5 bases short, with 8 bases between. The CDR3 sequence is CASSLRDHNEQFF. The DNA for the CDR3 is TGTGCCAGCAGTTTGAGGGATCACAATGAGCAGTTCTTC.

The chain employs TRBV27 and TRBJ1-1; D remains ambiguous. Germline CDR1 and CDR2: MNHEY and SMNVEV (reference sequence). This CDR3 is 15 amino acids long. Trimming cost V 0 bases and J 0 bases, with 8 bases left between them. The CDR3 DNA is TGTGCCAGCAGTTTATCGAACACAATGAACACTGAAGCTTTCTTT. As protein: CASSLSNTMNTEAFF.

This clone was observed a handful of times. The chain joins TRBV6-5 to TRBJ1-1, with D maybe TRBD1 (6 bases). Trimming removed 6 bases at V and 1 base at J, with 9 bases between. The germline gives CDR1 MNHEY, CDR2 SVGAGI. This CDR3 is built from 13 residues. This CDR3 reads CASRQGQNTEAFF. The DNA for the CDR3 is TGTGCCAGCAGGCAGGGACAGAACACTGAAGCTTTCTTT.

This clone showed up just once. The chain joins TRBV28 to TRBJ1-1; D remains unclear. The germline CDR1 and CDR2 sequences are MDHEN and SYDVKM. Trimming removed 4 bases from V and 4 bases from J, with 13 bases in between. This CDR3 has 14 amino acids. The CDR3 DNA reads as TGTGCCAGCAGTTATACTCGCGGTGCCACTGAAGCTTTCTTT. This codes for CASSYTRGATEAFF.

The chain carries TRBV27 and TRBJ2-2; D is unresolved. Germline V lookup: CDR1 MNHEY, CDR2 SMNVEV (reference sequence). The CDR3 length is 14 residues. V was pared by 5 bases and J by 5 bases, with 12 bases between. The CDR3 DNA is TGTGCCAGCAGTATCGTACGAGGTACCGGGGAGCTGTTTTTT. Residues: CASSIVRGTGELFF.

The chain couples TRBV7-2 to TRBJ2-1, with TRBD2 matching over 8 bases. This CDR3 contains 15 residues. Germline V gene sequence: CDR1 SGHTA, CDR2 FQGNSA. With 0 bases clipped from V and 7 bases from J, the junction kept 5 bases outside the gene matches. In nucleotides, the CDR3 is TGTGCCAGCAGCTTAGCGGGGCTAGCGGGTAATGAGCAGTTCTTC. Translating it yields CASSLAGLAGNEQFF. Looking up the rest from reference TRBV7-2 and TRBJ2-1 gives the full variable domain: GAGVSQSPSNKVTEKGKDVELRCDPISGHTALYWYRQSLGQGLEFLIYFQGNSAPDKSGLPSDRFSAERTGGSVSTLTIQRTQQEDSAVYLCASSLAGLAGNEQFFGPGTRLTVL.

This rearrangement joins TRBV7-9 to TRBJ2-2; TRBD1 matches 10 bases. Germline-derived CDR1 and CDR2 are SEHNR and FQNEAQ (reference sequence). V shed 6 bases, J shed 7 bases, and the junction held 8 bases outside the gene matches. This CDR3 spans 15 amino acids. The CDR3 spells CASSRGQGVIGELFF. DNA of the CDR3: TGTGCCAGCAGTCGTGGACAGGGGGTAATCGGGGAGCTGTTTTTT.

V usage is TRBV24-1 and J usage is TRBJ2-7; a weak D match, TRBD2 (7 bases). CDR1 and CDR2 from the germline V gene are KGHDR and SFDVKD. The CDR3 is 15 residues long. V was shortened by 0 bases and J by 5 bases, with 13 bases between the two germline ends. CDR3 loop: CATSDLQGGVHEQYF. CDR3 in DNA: TGTGCCACCAGTGATTTGCAAGGGGGGGTCCACGAGCAGTACTTC.

The CDR3 coding sequence is TGTGCCAGTAGTAAACAGGGGCCACTAGCCAAAAACATTCAGTACTTC. Its translation: CASSKQGPLAKNIQYF. The rearrangement joins TRBV19 to TRBJ2-4, with 7 bases lining up with TRBD1. The CDR3 totals 16 residues. The germline V gene has CDR1 LNHDA and CDR2 SQIVND (reference sequence). The V segment lost 4 bases and the J segment 0 bases; nucleotides outside the gene matches: 6.

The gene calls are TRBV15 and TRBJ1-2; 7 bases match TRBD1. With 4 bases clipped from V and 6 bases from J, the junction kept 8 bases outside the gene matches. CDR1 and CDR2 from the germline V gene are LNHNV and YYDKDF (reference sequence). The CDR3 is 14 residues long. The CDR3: CATSTDRVKDGYTF. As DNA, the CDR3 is TGTGCCACCAGCACCGACAGGGTGAAGGATGGCTACACCTTC.

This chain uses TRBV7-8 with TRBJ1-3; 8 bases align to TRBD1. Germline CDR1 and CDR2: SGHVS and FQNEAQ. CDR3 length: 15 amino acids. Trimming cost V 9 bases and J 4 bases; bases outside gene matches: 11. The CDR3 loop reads CASTLGQGSGNTIYF. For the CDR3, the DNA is TGTGCCAGTACCTTAGGACAGGGTTCGGGAAACACCATATATTTT.

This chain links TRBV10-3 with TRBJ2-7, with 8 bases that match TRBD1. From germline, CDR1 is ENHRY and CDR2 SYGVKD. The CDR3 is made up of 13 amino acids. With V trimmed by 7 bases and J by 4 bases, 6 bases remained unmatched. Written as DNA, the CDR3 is TGTGCCATCATGGGGACAGGTGGTTACGAGCAGTACTTC. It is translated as CAIMGTGGYEQYF.

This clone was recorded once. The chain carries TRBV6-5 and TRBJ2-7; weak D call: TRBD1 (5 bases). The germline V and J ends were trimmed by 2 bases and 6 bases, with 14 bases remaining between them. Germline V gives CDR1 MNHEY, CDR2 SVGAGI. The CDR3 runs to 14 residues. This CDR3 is CASSYRQGMGEQYF. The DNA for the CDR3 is TGTGCCAGCAGTTACCGCCAGGGTATGGGCGAGCAGTACTTC.

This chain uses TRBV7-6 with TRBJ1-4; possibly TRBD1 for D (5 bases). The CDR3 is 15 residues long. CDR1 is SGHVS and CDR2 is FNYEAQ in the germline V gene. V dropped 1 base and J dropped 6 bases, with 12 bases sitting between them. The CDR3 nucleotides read TGTGCCAGCAGCTTAGAAACAGGCTCGTATGAAAAACTGTTTTTT. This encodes CASSLETGSYEKLFF. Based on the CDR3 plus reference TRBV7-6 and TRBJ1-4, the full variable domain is GAGVSQSPRYKVTKRGQDVALRCDPISGHVSLYWYRQALGQGPEFLTYFNYEAQQDKSGLPNDRFSAERPEGSISTLTIQRTEQRDSAMYRCASSLETGSYEKLFFGSGTQLSVL.

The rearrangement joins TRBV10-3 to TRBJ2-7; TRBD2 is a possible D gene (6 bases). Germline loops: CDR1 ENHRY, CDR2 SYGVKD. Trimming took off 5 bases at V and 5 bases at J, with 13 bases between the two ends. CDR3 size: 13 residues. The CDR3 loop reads CAISPQTRDEQYF. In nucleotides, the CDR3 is TGTGCCATCAGTCCCCAGACTAGGGACGAGCAGTACTTC.

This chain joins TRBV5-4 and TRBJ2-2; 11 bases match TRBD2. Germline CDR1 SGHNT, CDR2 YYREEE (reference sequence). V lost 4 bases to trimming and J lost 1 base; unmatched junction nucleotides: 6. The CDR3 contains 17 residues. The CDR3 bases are TGTGCCAGCAGCATATTTAGCGGGAGGGTGAACACCGGGGAGCTGTTTTTT. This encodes CASSIFSGRVNTGELFF.

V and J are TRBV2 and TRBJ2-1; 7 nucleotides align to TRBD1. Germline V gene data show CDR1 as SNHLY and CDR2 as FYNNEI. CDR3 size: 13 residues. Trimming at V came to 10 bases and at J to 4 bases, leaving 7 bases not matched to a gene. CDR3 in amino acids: CAIEGAGYNEQFF. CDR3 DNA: TGTGCCATCGAGGGGGCTGGGTACAATGAGCAGTTCTTC. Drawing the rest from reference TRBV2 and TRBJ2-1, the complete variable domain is EPEVTQTPSHQVTQMGQEVILRCVPISNHLYFYWYRQILGQKVEFLVSFYNNEISEKSEIFDDQFSVERPDGSNFTLKIRSTKLEDSAMYFCAIEGAGYNEQFFGPGTRLTVL.

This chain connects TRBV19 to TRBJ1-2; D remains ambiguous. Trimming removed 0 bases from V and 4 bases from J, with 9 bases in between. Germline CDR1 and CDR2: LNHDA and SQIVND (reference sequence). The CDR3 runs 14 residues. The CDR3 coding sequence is TGTGCCAGTAGTATAGACAGGTCGAGCTATGGCTACACCTTC. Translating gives CASSIDRSSYGYTF.

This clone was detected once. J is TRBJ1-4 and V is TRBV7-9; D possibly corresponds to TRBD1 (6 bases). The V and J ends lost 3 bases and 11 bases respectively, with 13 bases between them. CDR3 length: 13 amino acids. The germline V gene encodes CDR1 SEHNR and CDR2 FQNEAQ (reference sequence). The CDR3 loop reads CASSLEVRGKLFF. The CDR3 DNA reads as TGTGCCAGCAGCTTGGAAGTGAGGGGGAAACTGTTTTTT.

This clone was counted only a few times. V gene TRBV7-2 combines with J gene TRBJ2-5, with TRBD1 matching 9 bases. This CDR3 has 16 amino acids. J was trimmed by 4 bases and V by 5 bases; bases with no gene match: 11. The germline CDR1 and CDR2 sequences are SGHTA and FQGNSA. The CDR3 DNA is TGTGCCAGCAGCCGTACCGGACAGGGGATGGGAGAGACCCAGTACTTC. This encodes CASSRTGQGMGETQYF.

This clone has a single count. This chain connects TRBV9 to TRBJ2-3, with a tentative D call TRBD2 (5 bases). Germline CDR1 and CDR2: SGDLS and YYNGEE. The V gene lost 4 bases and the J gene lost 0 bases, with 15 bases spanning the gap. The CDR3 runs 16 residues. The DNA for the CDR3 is TGTGCCAGCAGCTCCGCCGCGAGGGCCAGCACAGATACGCAGTATTTT. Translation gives CASSSAARASTDTQYF.

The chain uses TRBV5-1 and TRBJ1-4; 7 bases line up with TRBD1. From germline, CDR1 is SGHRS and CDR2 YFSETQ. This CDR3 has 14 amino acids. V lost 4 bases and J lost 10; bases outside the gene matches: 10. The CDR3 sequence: CASSTTGDSPKLFF. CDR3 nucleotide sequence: TGCGCCAGCAGCACCACAGGGGACTCGCCAAAACTGTTTTTT.

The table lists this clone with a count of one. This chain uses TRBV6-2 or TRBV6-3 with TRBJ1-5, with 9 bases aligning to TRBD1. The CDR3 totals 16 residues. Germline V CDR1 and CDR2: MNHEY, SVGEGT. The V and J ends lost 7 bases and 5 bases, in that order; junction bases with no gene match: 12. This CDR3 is CASTPREDRGYQPQHF. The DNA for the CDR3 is TGTGCCAGCACCCCAAGGGAGGACAGGGGCTATCAGCCCCAGCATTTT.

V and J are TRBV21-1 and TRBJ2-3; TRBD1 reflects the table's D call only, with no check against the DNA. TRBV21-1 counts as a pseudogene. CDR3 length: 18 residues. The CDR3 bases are TGTGCCAGCCCCCAGTACCGGACAGGGGGAATTGGAGCAGATACGCAGTATTTT. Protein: CASPQYRTGGIGADTQYF.

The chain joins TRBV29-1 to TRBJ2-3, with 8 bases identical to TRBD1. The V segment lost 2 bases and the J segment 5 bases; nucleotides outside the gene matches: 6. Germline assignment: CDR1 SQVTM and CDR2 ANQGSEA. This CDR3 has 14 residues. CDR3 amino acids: CSVEPQGAGDTQYF. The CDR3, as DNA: TGCAGCGTTGAACCGCAGGGGGCTGGAGATACGCAGTATTTT.

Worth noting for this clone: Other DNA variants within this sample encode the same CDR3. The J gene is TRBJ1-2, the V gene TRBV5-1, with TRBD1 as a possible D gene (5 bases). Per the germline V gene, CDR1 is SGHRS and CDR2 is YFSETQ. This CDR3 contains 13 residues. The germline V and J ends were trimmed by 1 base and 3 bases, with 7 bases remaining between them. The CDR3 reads CASSLTGDYGYTF. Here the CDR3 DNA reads TGCGCCAGCAGCTTGACGGGGGACTATGGCTACACCTTC.

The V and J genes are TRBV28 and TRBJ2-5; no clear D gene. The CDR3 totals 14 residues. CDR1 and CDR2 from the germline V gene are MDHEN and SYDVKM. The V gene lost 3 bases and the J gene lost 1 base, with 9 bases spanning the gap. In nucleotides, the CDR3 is TGTGCCAGCAGTTTCGTGGCCACCCAAGAGACCCAGTACTTC. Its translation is CASSFVATQETQYF.